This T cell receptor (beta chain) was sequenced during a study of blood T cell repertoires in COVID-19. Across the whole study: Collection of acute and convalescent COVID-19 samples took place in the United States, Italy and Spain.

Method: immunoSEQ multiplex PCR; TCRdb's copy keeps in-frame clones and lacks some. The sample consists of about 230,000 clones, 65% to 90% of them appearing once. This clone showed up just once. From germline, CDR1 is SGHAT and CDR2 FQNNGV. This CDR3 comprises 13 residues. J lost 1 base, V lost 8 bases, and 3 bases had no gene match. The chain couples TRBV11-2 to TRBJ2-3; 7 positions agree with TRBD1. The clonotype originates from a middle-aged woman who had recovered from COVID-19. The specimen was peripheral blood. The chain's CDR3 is CASGQDRTDTQYF. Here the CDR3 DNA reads TGTGCCAGCGGACAGGACCGCACAGATACGCAGTATTTT. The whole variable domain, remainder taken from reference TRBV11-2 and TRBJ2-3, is EAGVAQSPRYKIIEKRQSVAFWCNPISGHATLYWYQQILGQGPKLLIQFQNNGVVDDSQLPKDRFSAERLKGVDSTLKIQPAKLEDSAVYLCASGQDRTDTQYFGPGTRLTVL.